The 28 T cell receptor beta chains below all came from one sample that was sequenced in a study of T cells in Graves' hyperthyroidism and ophthalmopathy. RNA transcripts gave rise to amplified TCR beta CDR3 regions. Researchers ran a first-round RT-PCR on the TCR CDR3 using the HTBI primer set. TCRdb recomputed calls from the multiplex PCR reads with MiXCR, one row per CDR3 protein. In the table there are under 250,000 distinct CDR3 sequences, approximately 16% of which are singletons. Source material: blood. The receptors come from a woman between 50 and 59 years old with Graves' hyperthyroidism.

This clonotype was seen more than once but under ten times. This chain uses TRBV5-1 with TRBJ2-2; 7 bases map to TRBD1. In germline, CDR1 is SGHRS, CDR2 YFSETQ. CDR3 length: 16 amino acids. With 4 bases clipped from V and 7 bases from J, the junction kept 13 bases outside the gene matches. The CDR3 is CASSRWPRQGGGELFF. DNA of the CDR3: TGCGCCAGCAGCCGATGGCCCAGACAGGGCGGCGGGGAGCTGTTTTTT.

This clonotype was observed a few times. The J gene is TRBJ1-2, the V gene TRBV9; D perhaps matches TRBD1 (5 bases). The germline V gene has CDR1 SGDLS and CDR2 YYNGEE. V lost 7 bases to trimming and J lost 4 bases, with 20 bases between them. The CDR3 extends over 15 amino acids. The CDR3 loop reads CASGARQTKPYGYTF. Written as DNA, the CDR3 is TGTGCCAGCGGCGCCCGACAGACAAAACCCTATGGCTACACCTTC.

This clonotype was seen more than once but under ten times. V gene TRBV7-2 combines with J gene TRBJ2-2; D is ambiguous. The germline V and J ends were trimmed by 1 base and 4 bases, with 13 bases remaining between them. This CDR3 has 16 residues. CDR1 SGHTA and CDR2 FQGNSA come from the germline V gene. The CDR3 protein is CASSLEPTIPTGELFF. DNA for the CDR3: TGTGCCAGCAGCTTAGAACCGACGATACCCACCGGGGAGCTGTTTTTT.

This clonotype was detected ten times or more. The chain recombines TRBV10-3 with TRBJ2-1, with 9 bases that match TRBD2. The CDR3 loop spans 15 amino acids. Germline values: CDR1 ENHRY, CDR2 SYGVKD. V dropped 6 bases and J dropped 8; count of bases not matched to a gene: 11. As DNA, the CDR3 is TGTGCCATCAGCTTGACTAGCGGAGGAGGGGATGAGCAGTTCTTC. Protein: CAISLTSGGGDEQFF.

This clonotype was seen repeatedly, ten times or more. The chain carries TRBV20-1 and TRBJ2-3; perhaps TRBD1 as D (6 bases). CDR1 and CDR2 (germline): DFQATT, SNEGSKA (reference sequence). The ends were cut back, 3 bases at V and 7 bases at J, with 20 bases in the middle. The length of the CDR3 is 15 residues. CDR3 in DNA: TGCAGTGCTAGGGGTGACTTATCTAGGGGGAATACGCAGTATTTT. It is translated as CSARGDLSRGNTQYF.

This clonotype was detected many times. This chain joins TRBV29-1 and TRBJ2-1, with TRBD1 identical over 8 bases. V was pared by 3 bases and J by 7 bases, with 8 bases of the junction left unmatched. Germline V gene lookup returns CDR1 SQVTM and CDR2 ANQGSEA. The CDR3 is 14 residues long. DNA for the CDR3: TGCAGCGTTGATCCCGCAGGGGGCTATAATGAGCAGTTCTTC. This translates into CSVDPAGGYNEQFF.

This clonotype has ten or more counts. V and J are TRBV30 and TRBJ2-2; D not resolved. Germline CDR1 and CDR2: GTSNPN and SVGIG (reference sequence). The V end lost 0 bases, the J end lost 1 base, and 6 bases lay between the germline ends. The CDR3 spans 14 residues. The CDR3 DNA is TGTGCCTGGAGTGTGACGGTGAACACCGGGGAGCTGTTTTTT. Translated: CAWSVTVNTGELFF.

In this sample, this clonotype turned up many times. The CDR3 is CASSEDALREPYEQYF. In nucleotides, the CDR3 is TGTGCCAGCAGTGAAGATGCACTGCGGGAGCCCTACGAGCAGTACTTC. The chain couples TRBV6-1 to TRBJ2-7; 7 bases map to TRBD2. Germline V CDR1 and CDR2: MNHNS, SASEGT. V was clipped by 1 base and J by 2 bases; unmatched bases: 8. The CDR3 sequence is 16 residues long.

This clonotype was counted between two and nine times. This chain links TRBV12-5 with TRBJ2-2, with a tentative D call TRBD2 (6 bases). The CDR3 extends over 14 amino acids. The V gene's germline CDR1 is LGHNT and CDR2 FRNRAP. Trimming pared 3 bases from V and 3 bases from J, leaving 8 bases between. CDR3 coding DNA: TGTGCTAGTGGTTTCGGCGGGGACACCGGGGAGCTGTTTTTT. Translated: CASGFGGDTGELFF.

There are many counts of this clonotype. V gene TRBV7-9 combines with J gene TRBJ2-5, with D maybe TRBD1 (5 bases). Looked up from germline, CDR1 is SEHNR and CDR2 is FQNEAQ (reference sequence). CDR3 length: 15 amino acids. Trimming stripped 3 bases from V and 5 bases from J, with 16 bases between. The CDR3 bases are TGTGCCAGCAGCTTGCTACGAAGCAGGGATGAGACCCAGTACTTC. Its translation: CASSLLRSRDETQYF.

This clonotype was counted at least ten times. This chain joins TRBV20-1 and TRBJ2-3, with no clear D. CDR3 length equals 14 residues. V was clipped by 6 bases and J by 2 bases, with 15 bases between them. Germline loops: CDR1 DFQATT, CDR2 SNEGSKA (reference sequence). CDR3 DNA: TGCAGTGCACAGAGCGAGACAAACACAGATACGCAGTATTTT. This codes for CSAQSETNTDTQYF.

This clonotype was seen at least ten times. This CDR3 is CASSPRTSGRQQFF. The DNA of the CDR3 is TGTGCCAGCAGCCCCCGGACTAGCGGGAGGCAACAGTTCTTC. The genes are TRBV7-9 and TRBJ2-1; 14 bases line up with TRBD2. Losses at the gene ends were 5 bases for V and 13 bases for J; bases not matched to a gene: 7. CDR3 length equals 14 residues. Germline-derived CDR1 and CDR2 are SEHNR and FQNEAQ (reference sequence).

The rearrangement links TRBV6-1 to TRBJ1-2, with a possible D match to TRBD1 (6 bases). Trimming cost V 8 bases and J 4 bases, with 20 bases left between them. This CDR3 region has 15 residues. The V gene's germline CDR1 is MNHNS and CDR2 SASEGT. The CDR3 DNA is TGTGCCAGCCGCGCCGAACCGACAGGTACCTATGGCTACACCTTC. Residues: CASRAEPTGTYGYTF.

This clonotype was recorded many times. The chain is built from TRBV28 and TRBJ1-1; perhaps TRBD1 as D (5 bases). CDR3 size: 15 residues. The germline V gene encodes CDR1 MDHEN and CDR2 SYDVKM. Trimming pared 6 bases from V and 5 bases from J, leaving 19 bases between. For the CDR3, the DNA is TGTGCCAGCAGCCAAATCTCTCGGGGCAGGACTGAAGCTTTCTTT. Its protein is CASSQISRGRTEAFF.

The chain joins TRBV14 to TRBJ1-2; 7 positions match TRBD1. J was trimmed by 5 bases and V by 1 base; bases with no gene match: 7. Germline CDR1 SGHDN, CDR2 FVKESK. CDR3 length equals 15 residues. In DNA form, the CDR3 reads TGTGCCAGCAGCCAAGCAGGGGGGGAGTCTTATGGCTACACCTTC. This sequence encodes CASSQAGGESYGYTF. Combining the CDR3 with reference TRBV14 and TRBJ1-2 gives the whole variable domain EAGVTQFPSHSVIEKGQTVTLRCDPISGHDNLYWYRRVMGKEIKFLLHFVKESKQDESGMPNNRFLAERTGGTYSTLKVQPAELEDSGVYFCASSQAGGESYGYTFGSGTRLTVV.

This clonotype turned up a few times. The chain carries TRBV20-1 and TRBJ2-1; the D call may be TRBD1 or TRBD2 (5 bases each). The CDR3 consists of 14 residues. The V end lost 1 base, the J end lost 7 bases, and 14 bases lay between the germline ends. Germline V gives CDR1 DFQATT, CDR2 SNEGSKA (reference sequence). The CDR3 sequence is CSARGGARINEQFF. In DNA form, the CDR3 reads TGCAGTGCTAGAGGAGGGGCGAGAATAAATGAGCAGTTCTTC.

This clonotype was observed many times. This rearrangement joins TRBV5-1 to TRBJ2-2; D unclear. Germline assignment: CDR1 SGHRS and CDR2 YFSETQ. There are 15 residues in the CDR3. V gave up 2 bases and J gave up 3 bases, with 11 bases separating them. The CDR3 region has the DNA TGCGCCAGCAGCTTTGTGACAACCCACACCGGGGAGCTGTTTTTT. Its translation is CASSFVTTHTGELFF.

Comments on this clonotype: Given a much more abundant clone one base away, this may be a read error. V is TRBV20-1 and J is TRBJ2-1, with 7 nucleotides matching TRBD2. The J call is uncertain, as TRBJ2-7 better fits the DNA end. From germline, CDR1 is DFQATT and CDR2 SNEGSKA (reference sequence). The CDR3 consists of 13 residues. The CDR3 here is CSVRGISYNEQYF. The CDR3 DNA sequence: TGCAGTGTGCGGGGGATATCCTACAATGAGCAGTACTTC.

This clonotype showed up just a few times. The chain is built from TRBV5-4 and TRBJ1-4; 12 bases map to TRBD1. The trim removed 0 bases at V and 10 bases at J, leaving 7 bases unmatched. Germline CDR1 reads SGHNT; CDR2 reads YYREEE (reference sequence). CDR3 length: 16 amino acids. The CDR3 nucleotides are TGTGCCAGCAGCTTGGGGGCCGGGACAGGGGGCGGAAAACTGTTTTTT. It specifies CASSLGAGTGGGKLFF.

This clonotype was seen at least ten times. DNA of the CDR3: TGTGCCAGCAGCTTTGGGCGGGAGTGGGAGACCCAGTACTTC. Translating gives CASSFGREWETQYF. V and J are TRBV7-2 and TRBJ2-5; 7 bases map to TRBD2. Germline CDR1 reads SGHTA; CDR2 reads FQGNSA. CDR3 length: 14 residues. J lost 5 bases, V lost 3 bases, and 6 bases had no gene match. The whole variable domain, filled in from reference TRBV7-2 and TRBJ2-5, reads GAGVSQSPSNKVTEKGKDVELRCDPISGHTALYWYRQSLGQGLEFLIYFQGNSAPDKSGLPSDRFSAERTGGSVSTLTIQRTQQEDSAVYLCASSFGREWETQYFGPGTRLLVL.

This clonotype was seen many times. This chain links TRBV4-1 with TRBJ1-1, with TRBD1 identical over 7 bases. V lost 0 bases and J lost 4; bases outside the gene matches: 2. The CDR3 runs 14 residues. Germline V CDR1 and CDR2: MGHRA, YSYEKL. This chain's CDR3 is CASSQDRGSTEAFF. In DNA, the CDR3 is TGCGCCAGCAGCCAAGACAGGGGGTCCACTGAAGCTTTCTTT.

Many counts were recorded for this clonotype. The chain recombines TRBV12-3 or TRBV12-4 with TRBJ2-2; no clear D. Trimming cost V 7 bases and J 2 bases, with 11 bases left between them. This CDR3 region has 14 residues. The CDR3 loop reads CASTFRVNTGELFF. The CDR3 DNA is TGTGCCAGCACTTTCCGGGTTAACACCGGGGAGCTGTTTTTT.

The chain has TRBV5-1 and TRBJ1-1; tentative D call: TRBD1 (5 bases). With 5 bases removed from V and 7 bases from J, the gap between germline ends came to 15 bases. From germline, CDR1 is SGHRS and CDR2 YFSETQ. The CDR3 runs to 13 residues. The DNA for the CDR3 is TGCGCCAGCAGTAAAAAAACCGGGGGTGAAGCTTTCTTT. Amino acid sequence: CASSKKTGGEAFF.

CDR3 residues: CATLTESGQFF. In nucleotides, the CDR3 is TGTGCAACACTTACGGAGTCCGGGCAGTTCTTC. The gene calls are TRBV11-1 and TRBJ2-1; D gene uncertain. This CDR3 has 11 amino acids. CDR1 and CDR2 from the germline V gene are SGHAT and FQDESV (reference sequence).

This clonotype has at least ten counts. The chain carries TRBV28 and TRBJ1-6, with a possible D match to TRBD1 (6 bases). The CDR3 extends over 15 amino acids. Germline assignment: CDR1 MDHEN and CDR2 SYDVKM. Trimming removed 7 bases from V and 5 bases from J, with 15 bases in between. CDR3 loop: CASIFTGKDNSPLHF. CDR3 nucleotide sequence: TGTGCCAGCATTTTCACAGGGAAGGATAATTCACCCCTCCACTTT.

This clonotype was detected many times. As DNA, the CDR3 is TGTGCCAGCAGCTTGGACAGGGTAGCCGGGGAGCTGTTTTTT. Amino acid sequence: CASSLDRVAGELFF. This chain joins TRBV5-5 and TRBJ2-2; tentatively, D is TRBD1 (6 bases). V gave up 0 bases and J gave up 6 bases, with 9 bases separating them. This CDR3 spans 14 amino acids. Germline values: CDR1 SGHKS, CDR2 YYEKEE (reference sequence). Together with reference TRBV5-5 and TRBJ2-2, the CDR3 gives the full variable domain: DAGVTQSPTHLIKTRGQQVTLRCSPISGHKSVSWYQQVLGQGPQFIFQYYEKEERGRGNFPDRFSARQFPNYSSELNVNALLLGDSALYLCASSLDRVAGELFFGEGSRLTVL.

This clonotype was detected many times. The genes are TRBV7-9 and TRBJ2-6, with 9 bases fitting TRBD1. Losses at the gene ends were 4 bases for V and 0 bases for J; bases not matched to a gene: 7. Germline loops: CDR1 SEHNR, CDR2 FQNEAQ (reference sequence). The CDR3 runs to 18 residues. CDR3 nucleotide sequence: TGTGCCAGCAGCTCCGGACAGGGGACATCCTCTGGGGCCAACGTCCTGACTTTC. Protein sequence: CASSSGQGTSSGANVLTF.

This clonotype has a count of ten or more. The V and J genes are TRBV3-1 and TRBJ1-2, with 12 bases identical to TRBD1. With V trimmed by 2 bases and J by 5 bases, 12 bases remained unmatched. Germline V lookup: CDR1 LGHDT, CDR2 YNNKEL (reference sequence). There are 18 residues in the CDR3. The CDR3 DNA reads TGTGCCAGCAGCCAAAGGTTTCCGGGACAGGGGGCTGGTTATGGCTACACCTTC. It yields the protein CASSQRFPGQGAGYGYTF. Complete variable domain (other parts from reference TRBV3-1 and TRBJ1-2): DTAVSQTPKYLVTQMGNDKSIKCEQNLGHDTMYWYKQDSKKFLKIMFSYNNKELIINETVPNRFSPKSPDKAHLNLHINSLELGDSAVYFCASSQRFPGQGAGYGYTFGSGTRLTVV.